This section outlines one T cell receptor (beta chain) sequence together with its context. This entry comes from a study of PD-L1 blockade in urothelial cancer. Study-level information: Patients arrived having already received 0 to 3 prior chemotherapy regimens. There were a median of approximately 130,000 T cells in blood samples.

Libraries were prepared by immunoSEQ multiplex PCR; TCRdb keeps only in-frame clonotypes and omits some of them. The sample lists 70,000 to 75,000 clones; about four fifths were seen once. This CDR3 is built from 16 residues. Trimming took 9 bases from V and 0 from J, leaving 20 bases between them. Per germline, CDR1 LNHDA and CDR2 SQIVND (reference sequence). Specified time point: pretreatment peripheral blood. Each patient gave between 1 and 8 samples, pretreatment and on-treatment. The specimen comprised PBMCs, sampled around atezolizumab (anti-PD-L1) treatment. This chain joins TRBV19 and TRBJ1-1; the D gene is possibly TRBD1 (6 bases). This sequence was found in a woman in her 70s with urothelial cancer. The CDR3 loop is CASKKARTAMNTEAFF. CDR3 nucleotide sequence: TGTGCCAGCAAAAAAGCCCGGACAGCCATGAACACTGAAGCTTTCTTT.